The 25 T cell receptor beta chains presented below share a single source sample, sequenced in a study of cytomegalovirus exposure and HLA in healthy donors. The PCR employed 60 Vbeta primers together with 13 Jbeta primers. TCRdb's copy holds only in-frame clones and misses some; the assay was immunoSEQ multiplex PCR. The sample includes about 200,000 clones, 82% of them seen just once. The sequencing sample was made of PBMCs. Every receptor here comes from a man aged 35-49 years in good health and CMV-seropositive.

The chain is built from TRBV7-2 and TRBJ1-1; 7 nucleotides align to TRBD1. V shed 5 bases and J 1 base; nucleotides not matched to a gene: 4. The CDR3 sequence is 14 residues long. CDR1 is SGHTA and CDR2 is FQGNSA in the germline V gene. The CDR3 nucleotides are TGTGCCAGCAGCCGGGGACAGACGAACACTGAAGCTTTCTTT. This codes for CASSRGQTNTEAFF.

In its sample, this clone was seen once. This chain connects TRBV6-5 to TRBJ2-5, with a possible D match to TRBD1 (6 bases). This CDR3 is built from 13 residues. Trimming left V 6 bases short and J 5 bases short, with 13 bases between. Germline-derived CDR1 and CDR2 are MNHEY and SVGAGI. CDR3 coding DNA: TGTGCCAGCAGCGGGACAATTGCGGAGACCCAGTACTTC. It translates to CASSGTIAETQYF.

V is TRBV18 and J is TRBJ2-2, with D hard to call. V dropped 0 bases and J dropped 0 bases, with 11 bases sitting between them. This CDR3 is 17 amino acids long. CDR1 and CDR2 from the germline V gene are KGHSH and LQKENI. The CDR3 DNA is TGTGCCAGCTCACCACCAGGTTACAGCTCGAACACCGGGGAGCTGTTTTTT. Protein product: CASSPPGYSSNTGELFF.

The chain recombines TRBV4-1 with TRBJ2-5; D uncertain. Trimming removed 2 bases from V and 0 bases from J, with 4 bases in between. This CDR3 comprises 13 residues. The V gene's germline CDR1 is MGHRA and CDR2 YSYEKL. The CDR3 sequence is CASSQFNQETQYF. CDR3 nucleotide sequence: TGCGCCAGCAGCCAATTCAACCAAGAGACCCAGTACTTC.

In nucleotides, the CDR3 is TGTGCCAGCAGCTTAGTATCGGGAAGGATCGGGGAGCTGTTTTTT. It codes for CASSLVSGRIGELFF. The rearrangement uses TRBV7-9 and TRBJ2-2; possibly TRBD2 for D (5 bases). This CDR3 is 15 amino acids long. Germline V CDR1 and CDR2: SEHNR, FQNEAQ (reference sequence). Trimming cost V 1 base and J 7 bases, with 13 bases left between them.

This rearrangement joins TRBV9 to TRBJ2-3; possibly TRBD2 for D (6 bases). The germline V gene has CDR1 SGDLS and CDR2 YYNGEE. CDR3 length: 14 residues. Trimming shortened V by 6 bases and J by 1 base, and 12 bases separated the two germline ends. The CDR3 spells CASTEGVGTDTQYF. The CDR3 DNA sequence: TGTGCCAGCACGGAGGGAGTTGGCACAGATACGCAGTATTTT.

J is TRBJ2-1 and V is TRBV7-2; the D is unclear. This CDR3 comprises 15 residues. V shed 1 base and J shed 7 bases, with 14 bases lying between them. Germline CDR1 is SGHTA and CDR2 is FQGNSA. CDR3 protein: CASSLGSTGGNEQFF. The CDR3 nucleotides read TGTGCCAGCAGCTTAGGCAGCACGGGTGGAAATGAGCAGTTCTTC.

The V and J genes are TRBV29-1 and TRBJ2-1; tentative D call: TRBD2 (5 bases). CDR3 length: 16 amino acids. Trimming removed 0 bases at V and 2 bases at J, with 14 bases between. In germline, CDR1 is SQVTM, CDR2 ANQGSEA. CDR3 amino acids: CSVEESGGRTYNEQFF. Written as DNA, the CDR3 is TGCAGCGTTGAAGAGTCCGGCGGGCGGACCTACAATGAGCAGTTCTTC.

The chain recombines TRBV4-1 with TRBJ2-2; D might be TRBD2 (5 bases). CDR3 length equals 18 residues. The germline V and J ends were trimmed by 0 bases and 1 base, with 15 bases remaining between them. The germline V gene encodes CDR1 MGHRA and CDR2 YSYEKL. The CDR3 protein is CASSQEMGGLLNTGELFF. Written as DNA, the CDR3 is TGCGCCAGCAGCCAAGAGATGGGCGGACTGCTGAACACCGGGGAGCTGTTTTTT.

The rearrangement uses TRBV5-8 and TRBJ2-7, with D possibly TRBD2 on 5 matching bases. This CDR3 comprises 14 residues. V was cut by 0 bases and J by 6 bases, with 13 bases left in between. Germline lookup yields CDR1 SGHTS and CDR2 YDEGEE. This CDR3 is CASSLGQQAGEQYF. As DNA, the CDR3 is TGTGCCAGCAGCTTGGGGCAGCAGGCGGGCGAGCAGTACTTC.

This sequence joins TRBV6-5 and TRBJ2-2; maybe TRBD2 (6 bases). The V end was cut by 2 bases, the J end by 5 bases, with 12 bases between. The CDR3 is made up of 15 amino acids. The germline V gene encodes CDR1 MNHEY and CDR2 SVGAGI. The DNA of the CDR3 is TGTGCCAGCAGTTACGCGGGGCTGGGGACCGGGGAGCTGTTTTTT. It yields the protein CASSYAGLGTGELFF.

The chain joins TRBV6-5 to TRBJ2-1, with D uncertain. CDR3 length: 14 residues. Germline lookup yields CDR1 MNHEY and CDR2 SVGAGI. V dropped 0 bases and J dropped 5 bases, with 8 bases sitting between them. CDR3 nucleotides: TGTGCCAGCAGTTACTCGAACCGGGACAATGAGCAGTTCTTC. This encodes CASSYSNRDNEQFF.

The V call is TRBV9, the J call TRBJ2-1, with D unclear. Trimming took off 0 bases at V and 1 base at J, with 11 bases between the two ends. CDR3 length equals 16 residues. Looked up from germline, CDR1 is SGDLS and CDR2 is YYNGEE. This chain's CDR3 is CASSVVGAASYNEQFF. The CDR3, as DNA: TGTGCCAGCAGCGTAGTCGGTGCGGCTTCCTACAATGAGCAGTTCTTC.

In this sample, this clone turned up once. The chain recombines TRBV28 with TRBJ2-5; D unresolved. The CDR3 has 13 residues. Trimming cost V 7 bases and J 3 bases, with 12 bases left between them. Germline V gene sequence: CDR1 MDHEN, CDR2 SYDVKM. CDR3 coding DNA: TGTGCCAGCACTCAAGTGGGCGAAGAGACCCAGTACTTC. Translated: CASTQVGEETQYF.

This chain connects TRBV7-8 to TRBJ1-1, with 8 bases fitting TRBD1. The CDR3 is 16 amino acids. The V gene end was trimmed by 5 bases and the J gene end by 0 bases; junction bases not matched to a gene: 8. CDR1 and CDR2 from the germline V gene are SGHVS and FQNEAQ. This CDR3 reads CASSPQGASMNTEAFF. The CDR3 DNA follows: TGTGCCAGCAGCCCTCAGGGGGCCAGCATGAACACTGAAGCTTTCTTT.

The chain has TRBV29-1 and TRBJ1-5; 8 nucleotides match TRBD1. The V segment lost 3 bases and the J segment 6 bases; nucleotides outside the gene matches: 4. This CDR3 contains 13 residues. Germline CDR1 is SQVTM and CDR2 is ANQGSEA. CDR3 in DNA: TGCAGCGTTGAGGGACAGGCGGGTCAGCCCCAGCATTTT. Translation: CSVEGQAGQPQHF.

The chain couples TRBV2 to TRBJ2-7; a possible D gene is TRBD1 (5 bases). The CDR3 has 12 amino acids. The V end lost 8 bases, the J end lost 3 bases, and 11 bases lay between the germline ends. Germline CDR1 is SNHLY and CDR2 is FYNNEI. CDR3 DNA: TGTGCCAGCTTGGACAAAGACTACGAGCAGTACTTC. Amino acids: CASLDKDYEQYF.

The chain combines TRBV19 with TRBJ1-1; weak D call: TRBD1 (6 bases). This CDR3 has 13 amino acids. Trimming stripped 5 bases from V and 8 bases from J, with 15 bases between. Germline CDR1 and CDR2: LNHDA and SQIVND (reference sequence). CDR3 DNA sequence: TGTGCCAGTAGTTTCCAACATACAGGGGAAGCTTTCTTT. This encodes CASSFQHTGEAFF.

The gene calls are TRBV5-1 and TRBJ2-1; 16 nucleotides agree with TRBD2. The CDR3 totals 15 residues. Per germline, CDR1 SGHRS and CDR2 YFSETQ. Losses at the gene ends were 6 bases for V and 7 bases for J; bases not matched to a gene: 4. The DNA for the CDR3 is TGCGCCAGCATGGGACTAGCGGGAGGGCCGAATGAGCAGTTCTTC. As protein: CASMGLAGGPNEQFF. Full variable domain (rest looked up from reference TRBV5-1 and TRBJ2-1): KAGVTQTPRYLIKTRGQQVTLSCSPISGHRSVSWYQQTPGQGLQFLFEYFSETQRNKGNFPGRFSGRQFSNSRSEMNVSTLELGDSALYLCASMGLAGGPNEQFFGPGTRLTVL.

The chain employs TRBV6-5 and TRBJ2-1; 14 bases align to TRBD2. The length of the CDR3 is 15 residues. With V trimmed by 5 bases and J by 10 bases, 7 bases remained unmatched. CDR1 MNHEY and CDR2 SVGAGI come from the germline V gene. The CDR3: CASSTGTSGSQEQFF. CDR3 DNA: TGTGCCAGCAGTACCGGGACTAGCGGGAGTCAGGAGCAGTTCTTC.

V gene TRBV9 combines with J gene TRBJ1-2; the D gene is possibly TRBD1 (5 bases). V was pared by 3 bases and J by 4 bases, with 10 bases between. The germline gives CDR1 SGDLS, CDR2 YYNGEE. The CDR3 covers 13 residues. This CDR3 reads CASSGGGIYGYTF. The CDR3 coding sequence is TGTGCCAGCAGCGGGGGGGGAATCTATGGCTACACCTTC.

This clone was observed a handful of times. The J gene is TRBJ1-3, the V gene TRBV5-1; D is unresolved. This CDR3 has 16 amino acids. The germline V gene has CDR1 SGHRS and CDR2 YFSETQ. The V end lost 6 bases, the J end lost 0 bases, and 16 bases lay between the germline ends. The CDR3, as DNA: TGCGCCAGCAAGATCGTCCCCGATAGCTCTGGAAACACCATATATTTT. Encoded protein: CASKIVPDSSGNTIYF. Looking up the rest from reference TRBV5-1 and TRBJ1-3 gives the full variable domain: KAGVTQTPRYLIKTRGQQVTLSCSPISGHRSVSWYQQTPGQGLQFLFEYFSETQRNKGNFPGRFSGRQFSNSRSEMNVSTLELGDSALYLCASKIVPDSSGNTIYFGEGSWLTVV.

The chain couples TRBV5-1 to TRBJ2-7; TRBD1 aligns across 9 bases. Germline V CDR1 and CDR2: SGHRS, YFSETQ. After removal of 2 bases from V and 1 base from J, the junction contained 4 bases not matched to a gene. This CDR3 contains 15 residues. The chain's CDR3 is CASSLQGAESYEQYF. The CDR3, as DNA: TGCGCCAGCAGCTTACAGGGGGCTGAATCCTACGAGCAGTACTTC. Using reference TRBV5-1 and TRBJ2-7 for the parts outside the CDR3, the full variable domain is KAGVTQTPRYLIKTRGQQVTLSCSPISGHRSVSWYQQTPGQGLQFLFEYFSETQRNKGNFPGRFSGRQFSNSRSEMNVSTLELGDSALYLCASSLQGAESYEQYFGPGTRLTVT.

The gene calls are TRBV9 and TRBJ2-2, with 7 bases lining up with TRBD2. Germline CDR1 and CDR2: SGDLS and YYNGEE. The CDR3 extends over 16 amino acids. The ends lost 0 bases at V and 4 bases at J; junction bases unmatched: 6. In DNA, the CDR3 is TGTGCCAGCAGCGTAGGGGGAGGGGCGGGCACCGGGGAGCTGTTTTTT. This codes for CASSVGGGAGTGELFF.

The V and J genes are TRBV5-4 and TRBJ2-1; 12 bases are shared with TRBD2. Germline V gene sequence: CDR1 SGHNT, CDR2 YYREEE (reference sequence). The ends lost 7 bases at V and 7 bases at J; junction bases unmatched: 9. The CDR3 totals 15 residues. CDR3 sequence reads: CASASGTSGFNEQFF. CDR3 in DNA: TGTGCCAGCGCATCCGGGACTAGCGGGTTTAATGAGCAGTTCTTC.